This TCR beta chain was retrieved from a study of vaccination and CD4 T cells after COVID-19. Cultured CD4+ T cells had their DNA profiled by the Oncomine TCR Beta short-read assay. Extraction of genomic DNA was performed on cultured CD4+ T cells. TCRdb independently ran MiXCR on the PCR reads; one entry per CDR3 protein. The sample has roughly 9,100 distinct CDR3 sequences; 35% to 45% are singletons. This clonotype was counted between two and nine times. Its target is not known. Specified treatment: approximately 9-day PBMC culture with coronavirus spike peptide pools or control peptides (ViraFEST assay). Those CD4+ T cells from the unexposed donor predate the COVID-19 pandemic (2011-2018). CDR3 length: 17 amino acids. V gave up 2 bases and J gave up 0 bases; unmatched junction bases: 10. CDR1 and CDR2 (germline): DFQATT, SNEGSKA (reference sequence).

This TCR was sampled from a human donor in good health. Sequenced sample: CD4+ T cells from blood, cultured in vitro. The chain uses TRBV20-1 and TRBJ2-7, with TRBD2 matching over 10 bases. CDR3 amino acids: CSARPTVAGGLSYEQYF. CDR3 in DNA: TGCAGTGCTAGACCCACGGTAGCGGGAGGACTCTCCTACGAGCAGTACTTC.